Sequencing of this T cell receptor beta chain was carried out in a study of PD-1 blockade in classical Hodgkin lymphoma. The time point was: cycle 4 day 1 (C4D1), after less than 7 weeks of nivolumab. Brentuximab vedotin exposure varied, and every patient relapsed after autologous stem cell transplantation. Study findings and constraints: Complete responders possessed baseline diversity comparable to newly diagnosed patients. There was a significant rise in CD4+ TCR diversity by C4D1, with no such rise for CD8+.

Libraries were prepared by immunoSEQ multiplex PCR; TCRdb keeps only in-frame clonotypes and omits some of them. Of about 64,000 clones in the sample, around 94% were seen once. Comment on this clone: Its antigen is unidentified.

The germline gives CDR1 DFQATT, CDR2 SNEGSKA (reference sequence). The CDR3 consists of 11 residues. V was clipped by 1 base and J by 1 base, with 2 bases between them. This chain uses TRBV20-1 with TRBJ2-7; D unclear. The TCR was taken from a human donor with classical Hodgkin lymphoma. The material sequenced was peripheral blood mononuclear cells (PBMCs), taken before the fourth cycle of nivolumab. The CDR3 loop reads CSARVSYEQYF. DNA for the CDR3: TGCAGTGCTAGAGTGTCCTACGAGCAGTACTTC.